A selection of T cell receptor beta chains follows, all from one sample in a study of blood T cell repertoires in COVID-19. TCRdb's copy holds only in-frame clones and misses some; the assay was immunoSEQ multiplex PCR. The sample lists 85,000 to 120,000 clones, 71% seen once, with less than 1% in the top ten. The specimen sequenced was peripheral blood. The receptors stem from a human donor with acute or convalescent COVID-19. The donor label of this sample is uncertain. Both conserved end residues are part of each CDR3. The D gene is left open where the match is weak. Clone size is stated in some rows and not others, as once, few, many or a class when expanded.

CASSSPQGSETQYF | TGCGCCAGCAGCTCGCCCCAGGGGTCGGAGACCCAGTACTTC | TRBV5-1 | - | TRBJ2-5 | once
CASRGSRTGELFF | TGTGCCAGCAGGGGCTCACGGACCGGGGAGCTGTTTTTT | TRBV6-5 | - | TRBJ2-2 | -
CASSFGRGQAAYEQYF | TGTGCCAGCAGCTTTGGCAGGGGGCAAGCGGCCTACGAGCAGTACTTC | TRBV7-6 | TRBD1 | TRBJ2-7 | -
CASSSRTSGRYNEQFF | TGTGCCAGCAGCTCGAGGACTAGCGGGAGGTACAATGAGCAGTTCTTC | TRBV7-9 | TRBD2 | TRBJ2-1 | once
CASSRLTGRTDTQYF | TGCGCCAGCAGCCGTCTCACAGGTCGCACAGATACGCAGTATTTT | TRBV5-1 | - | TRBJ2-3 | -
CASSWLGGDEQFF | TGTGCCAGCAGTTGGCTGGGGGGTGATGAGCAGTTCTTC | TRBV12-3/TRBV12-4 | - | TRBJ2-1 | -
CASSLAQGNTEAFF | TGCGCCAGCAGCTTGGCACAGGGAAACACTGAAGCTTTCTTT | TRBV5-1 | - | TRBJ1-1 | -
CASKGQIQETQYF | TGTGCCAGCAAGGGACAGATCCAAGAGACCCAGTACTTC | TRBV2 | TRBD1 | TRBJ2-5 | -
CASSQTQSSLHF | TGTGCCAGCTCCCAAACACAATCCTCCCTCCACTTT | TRBV14 | - | TRBJ1-6 | once
CASSRGGNTEAFF | TGTGCCAGCAGTCGAGGAGGGAACACTGAAGCTTTCTTT | TRBV7-9 | - | TRBJ1-1 | -
CAISFPLGLAGGQREGMESDTQYF | TGTGCCATCAGTTTTCCACTGGGACTAGCGGGGGGGCAACGAGAAGGTATGGAGTCGGATACGCAGTATTTT | TRBV10-3 | TRBD2 | TRBJ2-3 | -
CASTSQGVGNQPQHF | TGTGCCAGCACCTCACAGGGGGTTGGCAATCAGCCCCAGCATTTT | TRBV2 | TRBD1 | TRBJ1-5 | -
CATRTDRGDQPQHF | TGTGCCACCAGAACCGACAGGGGCGATCAGCCCCAGCATTTT | TRBV24-1 | TRBD1 | TRBJ1-5 | many
CASSSGQGTGVEKLFF | TGCGCCAGCAGCTCGGGACAGGGCACAGGGGTTGAAAAACTGTTTTTT | TRBV5-1 | TRBD1 | TRBJ1-4 | -
CASSPAGLAEKLFF | TGTGCCAGCAGCCCGGCGGGGCTGGCCGAAAAACTGTTTTTT | TRBV7-9 | - | TRBJ1-4 | -
CASSVGTSVEQFF | TGTGCCAGCAGCGTCGGGACTAGCGTTGAGCAGTTCTTC | TRBV9 | TRBD2 | TRBJ2-1 | -
CASSQATSGEQFF | TGTGCCAGCAGCCAAGCTACTAGCGGGGAGCAGTTCTTC | TRBV4-2 | TRBD2 | TRBJ2-1 | many
CASSPRTSFSTDTQYF | TGTGCCAGCAGCCCCCGGACTAGTTTCAGCACAGATACGCAGTATTTT | TRBV4-2 | TRBD2 | TRBJ2-3 | -
CASSLLRDTQYF | TGTGCCAGCAGCCTACTCCGAGATACGCAGTATTTT | TRBV7-6 | - | TRBJ2-3 | -
CASSLTGAGANVLTF | TGCGCCAGCAGCTTGACAGGGGCTGGGGCCAACGTCCTGACTTTC | TRBV5-1 | TRBD1 | TRBJ2-6 | -
CASSLPGTGGDSPLHF | TGTGCCAGCAGTTTGCCCGGGACAGGGGGCGATTCACCCCTCCACTTT | TRBV13 | TRBD1 | TRBJ1-6 | -
CASSRQQGADTQYF | TGTGCCAGCAGCCGCCAACAGGGAGCAGATACGCAGTATTTT | TRBV3-1/TRBV3-2 | - | TRBJ2-3 | -
CASTLGGNSPLHF | TGTGCCAGCACCCTAGGAGGTAATTCACCCCTCCACTTT | TRBV7-9 | - | TRBJ1-6 | -
CASSSLTFYEQYF | TGTGCCAGCAGCTCGTTGACATTCTACGAGCAGTACTTC | TRBV7-9 | - | TRBJ2-7 | few
CASRVPGQGALWFF | TGTGCCAGCAGAGTCCCCGGACAGGGGGCCCTATGGTTCTTC | TRBV28 | TRBD1 | TRBJ2-1 | -
CASSQGWSNNEKLFF | TGTGCCAGCAGCCAAGGGTGGAGCAATAATGAAAAACTGTTTTTT | TRBV4-2 | - | TRBJ1-4 | -
CASSLTGLAGTDTQYF | TGTGCCAGCAGTTTAACGGGACTAGCGGGGACAGATACGCAGTATTTT | TRBV28 | TRBD2 | TRBJ2-3 | -
CAWSGGRGAEAFF | TGTGCCTGGAGTGGAGGGCGGGGAGCTGAAGCTTTCTTT | TRBV30 | - | TRBJ1-1 | -
CASSPVLNYGYTF | TGTGCCAGCAGTCCAGTCCTTAACTATGGCTACACCTTC | TRBV6-5 | - | TRBJ1-2 | -
CASSRGQNGFGYTF | TGCGCCAGCAGCCGAGGGCAGAACGGGTTCGGCTACACCTTC | TRBV5-1 | - | TRBJ1-2 | -
CASSPVGDYGYTF | TGTGCCAGCTCACCGGTAGGGGACTATGGCTACACCTTC | TRBV18 | - | TRBJ1-2 | -
CASSQQGFNQPQHF | TGTGCCAGCAGCCAACAGGGGTTCAATCAGCCCCAGCATTTT | TRBV7-2 | TRBD1 | TRBJ1-5 | -
CASRSLSLGLVYGYTF | TGTGCCAGCAGGTCCTTGTCCCTGGGGCTTGTCTATGGCTACACCTTC | TRBV11-2 | - | TRBJ1-2 | many
CASSLSYGLADLTDTQYF | TGTGCCAGCAGCTTAAGTTACGGACTAGCGGACCTCACAGATACGCAGTATTTT | TRBV11-2 | TRBD2 | TRBJ2-3 | -
CASSPPRGGSYNEQFF | TGTGCCAGCTCACCACCGCGGGGGGGCTCCTACAATGAGCAGTTCTTC | TRBV18 | TRBD2 | TRBJ2-1 | -
CASSGRHRGTGELFF | TGTGCCAGCAGTGGGAGACACCGAGGGACCGGGGAGCTGTTTTTT | TRBV2 | - | TRBJ2-2 | -
CASSLRQGSEKLFF | TGTGCCAGCAGCTTGCGACAGGGTAGTGAAAAACTGTTTTTT | TRBV5-5 | TRBD1 | TRBJ1-4 | few
CASSLRFGAGNEQFF | TGTGCCAGCAGCTTGCGGTTTGGGGCCGGCAATGAGCAGTTCTTC | TRBV7-2 | - | TRBJ2-1 | once
CASSYRVREGGNTIYF | TGTGCCAGCAGTTACCGGGTCCGGGAGGGGGGAAACACCATATATTTT | TRBV6-6 | - | TRBJ1-3 | -
CASSYPRQSHGYTF | TGTGCCAGCAGCTACCCCAGGCAGTCCCATGGCTACACCTTC | TRBV5-6 | - | TRBJ1-2 | -
CASSFSGGNYGYTF | TGTGCCAGCAGTTTCTCAGGGGGCAACTATGGCTACACCTTC | TRBV28 | TRBD1 | TRBJ1-2 | -
CASSLDGQYNYGYTF | TGTGCCAGCTCACTCGACGGACAGTACAACTATGGCTACACCTTC | TRBV18 | - | TRBJ1-2 | -
CASSGRTMNTEAFF | TGTGCCAGCAGCGGGAGGACCATGAACACTGAAGCTTTCTTT | TRBV6-6 | - | TRBJ1-1 | -
CASSRDLTVQFF | TGTGCCAGCAGCCGGGACTTGACGGTGCAGTTCTTC | TRBV7-8 | - | TRBJ2-1 | -
CSVQVMSGDSNQPQHF | TGCAGCGTCCAAGTCATGTCAGGGGATAGCAATCAGCCCCAGCATTTT | TRBV29-1 | - | TRBJ1-5 | once
CASSFRTGSYEQYF | TGTGCCAGCAGCTTTCGGACAGGCTCCTACGAGCAGTACTTC | TRBV5-6 | TRBD1 | TRBJ2-7 | -
CASSPLRDRDYEKLFF | TGTGCCAGCAGTCCACTGCGGGACAGGGATTATGAAAAACTGTTTTTT | TRBV28 | TRBD1 | TRBJ1-4 | -
CAWSVGSAYEQYF | TGTGCCTGGAGTGTTGGCAGCGCCTACGAGCAGTACTTC | TRBV30 | - | TRBJ2-7 | -
CAWSHRADQPQHF | TGTGCCTGGAGTCACAGGGCCGATCAGCCCCAGCATTTT | TRBV30 | - | TRBJ1-5 | -
CASSFPRGRNEKLFF | TGTGCCAGCAGTTTCCCCAGGGGGCGAAATGAAAAACTGTTTTTT | TRBV2 | TRBD1 | TRBJ1-4 | -
CASSLIGSQETQYF | TGTGCCAGCAGCTTGATCGGGAGCCAAGAGACCCAGTACTTC | TRBV5-4 | - | TRBJ2-5 | -